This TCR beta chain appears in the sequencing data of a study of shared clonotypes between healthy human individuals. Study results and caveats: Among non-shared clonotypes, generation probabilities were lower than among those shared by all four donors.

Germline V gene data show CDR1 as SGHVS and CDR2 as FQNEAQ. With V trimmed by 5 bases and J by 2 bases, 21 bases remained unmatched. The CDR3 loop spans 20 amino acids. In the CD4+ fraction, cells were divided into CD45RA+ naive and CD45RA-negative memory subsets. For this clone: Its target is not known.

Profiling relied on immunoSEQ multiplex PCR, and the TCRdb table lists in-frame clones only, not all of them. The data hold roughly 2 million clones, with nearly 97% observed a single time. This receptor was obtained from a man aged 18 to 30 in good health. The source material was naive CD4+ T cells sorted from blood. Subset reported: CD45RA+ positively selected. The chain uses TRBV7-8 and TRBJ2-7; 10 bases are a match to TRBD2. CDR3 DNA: TGTGCCAGCAGCCTCCAGTACCCAACTAGCGGGGTCTCTAGGGCCTACGAGCAGTACTTC. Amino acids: CASSLQYPTSGVSRAYEQYF.